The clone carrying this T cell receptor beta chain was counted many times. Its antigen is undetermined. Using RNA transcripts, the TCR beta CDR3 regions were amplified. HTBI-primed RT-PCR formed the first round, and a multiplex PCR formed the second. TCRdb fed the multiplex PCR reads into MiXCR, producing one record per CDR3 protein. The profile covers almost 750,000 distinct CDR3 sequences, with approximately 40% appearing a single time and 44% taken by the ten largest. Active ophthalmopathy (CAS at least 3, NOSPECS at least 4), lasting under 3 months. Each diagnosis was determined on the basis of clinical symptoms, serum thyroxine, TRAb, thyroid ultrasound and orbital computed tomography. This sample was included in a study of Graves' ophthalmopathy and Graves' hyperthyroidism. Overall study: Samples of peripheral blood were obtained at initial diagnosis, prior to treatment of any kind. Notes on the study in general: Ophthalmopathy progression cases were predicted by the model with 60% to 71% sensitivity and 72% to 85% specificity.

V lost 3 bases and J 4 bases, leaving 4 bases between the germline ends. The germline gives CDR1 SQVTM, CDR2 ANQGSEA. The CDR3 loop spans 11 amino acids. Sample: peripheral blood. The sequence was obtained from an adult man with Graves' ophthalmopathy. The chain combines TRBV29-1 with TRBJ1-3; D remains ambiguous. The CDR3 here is CSVDSGNTIYF. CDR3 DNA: TGCAGCGTTGATAGCGGAAACACCATATATTTT.